These T cell receptor beta chains were read from a single sample in a study of blood T cell repertoires in COVID-19. Produced via immunoSEQ multiplex PCR; TCRdb's table is partial and in-frame only. The sample includes around 150,000 clones, around 82% of them seen just once. Sequenced: peripheral blood. These receptors were collected from a man in his 60s with active or convalescent COVID-19. Both conserved end residues are part of each CDR3. Each record gives: CDR3 DNA, CDR3 protein, J gene, D gene, V gene, clone size. A D gene is named only where the DNA matches it firmly. Size is stated for part of the rows, as once, few or many counts, or as a class when the clone is expanded.

DNA: TGTGCCAGCAGCTGGACAGGATTCTATGGCTACACCTTC; CDR3: CASSWTGFYGYTF; J: TRBJ1-2; D: -; V: TRBV21-1; size: -
DNA: TGCGCCAGCATGGCGGGACAGGGAAACGAAAAACTGTTTTTT; CDR3: CASMAGQGNEKLFF; J: TRBJ1-4; D: TRBD1; V: TRBV5-1; size: -
DNA: TGTGCCAGCTCACCACCATCAACAGGGGGAGGACGTAACACTGAAGCTTTCTTT; CDR3: CASSPPSTGGGRNTEAFF; J: TRBJ1-1; D: TRBD1; V: TRBV18; size: many
DNA: TGTGCCAGCAGTTCCCCCTTTGCGTCACCCCAGCATTTT; CDR3: CASSSPFASPQHF; J: TRBJ1-5; D: -; V: TRBV6-6; size: -
DNA: TGTGCCAGCAGTTACGGCAGGGGGTTGGGCAATCAGCCCCAGCATTTT; CDR3: CASSYGRGLGNQPQHF; J: TRBJ1-5; D: TRBD1; V: TRBV6-5; size: -
DNA: TGTGCCAGCAGTTCTAGCGGGACAGGGGGGACTAGGGGCTACACCTTC; CDR3: CASSSSGTGGTRGYTF; J: TRBJ1-2; D: TRBD1; V: TRBV6-5; size: -
DNA: TGTGCCACCGGCCCGCGGGCCAACAATGAGCAGTTCTTC; CDR3: CATGPRANNEQFF; J: TRBJ2-1; D: -; V: TRBV15; size: -
DNA: TGCAGCGTTGAAGAGAACAGGGGGACCGGGGAGCTGTTTTTT; CDR3: CSVEENRGTGELFF; J: TRBJ2-2; D: TRBD1; V: TRBV29-1; size: -
DNA: TGTGCCAGCAGCCCACAGACAGGGGGCGCACAGTCCTACAATGAGCAGTTCTTC; CDR3: CASSPQTGGAQSYNEQFF; J: TRBJ2-1; D: TRBD1; V: TRBV5-4; size: -
DNA: TGTGCCAGTAGTATAACGCAGGCAACTAATGAAAAACTGTTTTTT; CDR3: CASSITQATNEKLFF; J: TRBJ1-4; D: -; V: TRBV19; size: once
DNA: TGTGCCAGCAGAGACAGGGTATACAATGAGCAGTTCTTC; CDR3: CASRDRVYNEQFF; J: TRBJ2-1; D: TRBD1; V: TRBV2; size: few
DNA: TGTGCCAGCAGCTTAGCCGGGACTTTGAACACTGAAGCTTTCTTT; CDR3: CASSLAGTLNTEAFF; J: TRBJ1-1; D: -; V: TRBV7-8; size: -
DNA: TGTGCCAGCAGCTTCGGATCTAGCGGGGGGCGCACAGATACGCAGTATTTT; CDR3: CASSFGSSGGRTDTQYF; J: TRBJ2-3; D: TRBD2; V: TRBV5-6; size: -
DNA: TGTGCCAGCAGCTTCTTTACAGTGCAGGATCAGCCCCAGCATTTT; CDR3: CASSFFTVQDQPQHF; J: TRBJ1-5; D: -; V: TRBV2; size: few
DNA: TGTGCCAGCAGTTACTCGACAGAGAACACAGATACGCAGTATTTT; CDR3: CASSYSTENTDTQYF; J: TRBJ2-3; D: -; V: TRBV6-2/TRBV6-3; size: -
DNA: TGTGCCAGCAGTCCGAGCTATAGCGGGAGGGTGGCAGATACGCAGTATTTT; CDR3: CASSPSYSGRVADTQYF; J: TRBJ2-3; D: TRBD2; V: TRBV27; size: -
DNA: TGTGCCAGCAGCGGACAGGGGGAAAGAGATGGCTACACCTTC; CDR3: CASSGQGERDGYTF; J: TRBJ1-2; D: TRBD1; V: TRBV2; size: -
DNA: TGCGCCAGCAGCTTGGAAGCGGGCTCTTCCTACGAGCAGTACTTC; CDR3: CASSLEAGSSYEQYF; J: TRBJ2-7; D: -; V: TRBV5-1; size: -
DNA: TGTGCCAGCAGCCCGTCTCTCCAAGAGACCCAGTACTTC; CDR3: CASSPSLQETQYF; J: TRBJ2-5; D: -; V: TRBV7-2; size: -
DNA: TGTGCCATCAGTGTGCGGGGACAGGGAGAATCACCCCTCCACTTT; CDR3: CAISVRGQGESPLHF; J: TRBJ1-6; D: TRBD1; V: TRBV10-3; size: few
DNA: TGTGCCAGCAGTTTACCCGGACACTCTGGAAACACCATATATTTT; CDR3: CASSLPGHSGNTIYF; J: TRBJ1-3; D: -; V: TRBV28; size: many
DNA: TGTGCCAGCAGCGGCGGGAGTCAAGGCACAGATACGCAGTATTTT; CDR3: CASSGGSQGTDTQYF; J: TRBJ2-3; D: TRBD2; V: TRBV7-3; size: -
DNA: TGCAGCGTTGAAGCGAGCGGGAGACTAAACAATGAGCAGTTCTTC; CDR3: CSVEASGRLNNEQFF; J: TRBJ2-1; D: TRBD2; V: TRBV29-1; size: -
DNA: TGTGCCACCTCTCGTGGGCAGACCAATCAGCCCCAGCATTTT; CDR3: CATSRGQTNQPQHF; J: TRBJ1-5; D: -; V: TRBV2; size: -
DNA: TGCGCCAGCAGCTCACAGGGGCCCACCGGGGAGCTGTTTTTT; CDR3: CASSSQGPTGELFF; J: TRBJ2-2; D: TRBD1; V: TRBV5-1; size: -
DNA: TGTGCCAGCAGCTCTCCCCCCGGACAGGGGACCCACACCATATATTTT; CDR3: CASSSPPGQGTHTIYF; J: TRBJ1-3; D: TRBD1; V: TRBV5-6; size: -